This T cell receptor (beta chain) was recorded in a study of cytomegalovirus exposure and HLA in healthy donors. Study information: There were nearly 120 million unique TCR beta sequences, drawn from approximately 190 million T cells, in an earlier analysis. Notes on the study in general: From TCR beta sequences, most subjects' HLA-A and HLA-B alleles were reportedly predicted accurately.

Amplification used 60 Vbeta primers and 13 Jbeta primers. Clones were read by immunoSEQ multiplex PCR, and TCRdb kept only the in-frame ones, dropping some. The table includes roughly 120,000 clones, 75% to 85% detected once. Germline V gene sequence: CDR1 MNHEY, CDR2 SVGAGI. The CDR3 is 14 residues long. Between the trimmed V and J ends, which lost 2 bases and 1 base, there was a span of 8 bases. In regard to this clone: Its specificity is unknown.

What was sequenced was PBMCs. This clonotype originated in a young woman in good health and CMV-seropositive. The V call is TRBV6-5, the J call TRBJ1-2, with D unclear. The CDR3 reads CASSYERVNYGYTF. The CDR3 DNA sequence: TGTGCCAGCAGTTACGAGCGGGTTAACTATGGCTACACCTTC.